Described below is a single T cell receptor (beta chain) sequence and its context. The entry originates in a study of blood T cell repertoires in COVID-19. The ends lost 4 bases at V and 6 bases at J; junction bases unmatched: 2. Per germline, CDR1 MNHNY and CDR2 SVGAGI (reference sequence). CDR3 length: 12 amino acids. Authors' data handling: It was from reference gene primer amplification that nucleated cell counts were estimated. The table came from immunoSEQ multiplex PCR; TCRdb's copy has only in-frame clones and leaves some out. That table gives V, J and clone size, and the DNA gave D and trimming. The sample yields approximately 330,000 clones, around 90% seen once.

This receptor was taken from a woman between 35 and 50 years old with COVID-19, enrolled during active disease. Sequenced input: peripheral blood. The chain joins TRBV6-6 to TRBJ1-2, with 7 bases matching TRBD1. This CDR3 is CASSSQGNGYTF. CDR3 sequence (DNA): TGTGCCAGCAGTTCACAGGGGAATGGCTACACCTTC.